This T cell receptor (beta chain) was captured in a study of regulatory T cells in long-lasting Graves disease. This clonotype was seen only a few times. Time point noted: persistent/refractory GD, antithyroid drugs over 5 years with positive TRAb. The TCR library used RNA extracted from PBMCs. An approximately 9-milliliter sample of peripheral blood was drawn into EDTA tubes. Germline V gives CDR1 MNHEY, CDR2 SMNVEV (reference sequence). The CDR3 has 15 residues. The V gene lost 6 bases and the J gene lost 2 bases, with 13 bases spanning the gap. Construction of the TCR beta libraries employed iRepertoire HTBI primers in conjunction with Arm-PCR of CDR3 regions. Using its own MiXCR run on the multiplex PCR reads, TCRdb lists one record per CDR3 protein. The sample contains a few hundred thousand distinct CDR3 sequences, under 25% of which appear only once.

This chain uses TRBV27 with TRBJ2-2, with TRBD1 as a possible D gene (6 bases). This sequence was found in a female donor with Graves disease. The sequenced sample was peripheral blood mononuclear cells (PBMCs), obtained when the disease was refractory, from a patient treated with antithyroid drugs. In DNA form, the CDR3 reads TGTGCCAGCAGCCCCCGACAGGCCAACACCGGGGAGCTGTTTTTT. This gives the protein CASSPRQANTGELFF.